A selection of T cell receptor beta chains follows, all from one sample in a study of blood T cell repertoires in COVID-19. Sequencing used immunoSEQ multiplex PCR; TCRdb keeps in-frame clones, though not all of them. The table shows some 260,000 clones, with 80% to 90% occurring only once. Input material: PBMCs or T cells enriched from blood (not recorded which). These receptors all come from a man aged 35 to 55 who had recovered from COVID-19. CDR3s include the opening cysteine and the closing phenylalanine or tryptophan. D genes are given only for firm matches. Clone size, where shown, is once, few, many, or a class for clones that have expanded.

DNA | CDR3 | J | size | V | D
TGTGCCAGCAGTTTACTTAACACCGGGGAGCTGTTTTTT | CASSLLNTGELFF | TRBJ2-2 | - | TRBV27 | -
TGTGCCAGCAGCCTGTCCGTCTATGGCTACACCTTC | CASSLSVYGYTF | TRBJ1-2 | - | TRBV7-9 | -
TGTGCCAGCAGTCCAACAGGGGAACAGCCCCAGCATTTT | CASSPTGEQPQHF | TRBJ1-5 | - | TRBV7-9 | TRBD1
TGTGCCAGTAGTATTGCTAGCCTCTCGAATGAGCAGTTCTTC | CASSIASLSNEQFF | TRBJ2-1 | - | TRBV19 | -
TGTGCCAGCAGCCCCCCTTTACTAGCGGGAGGAGGTGAGCAGTTCTTC | CASSPPLLAGGGEQFF | TRBJ2-1 | - | TRBV7-6 | TRBD2
TGCGCCAGCCTAAAGGGGGACAGGGTTTCTGGTGAGCAGTTCTTC | CASLKGDRVSGEQFF | TRBJ2-1 | once | TRBV5-1 | TRBD1
TGCGCCAGCAGCCCGTCTGGACTCCCCCATGGGGCCAACGTCCTGACTTTC | CASSPSGLPHGANVLTF | TRBJ2-6 | once | TRBV4-1 | -
TGCAGCGTTGAAGAAATTAGCGGGGTGGACGAGCAGTACTTC | CSVEEISGVDEQYF | TRBJ2-7 | - | TRBV29-1 | TRBD2
TGCGCCAGCAGCCAAGAAGGGGGACATAACTATGGCTACACCTTC | CASSQEGGHNYGYTF | TRBJ1-2 | - | TRBV4-1 | -
TGTGCCTGGAGTAGCGGGGGGGACAATGAGCAGTTCTTC | CAWSSGGDNEQFF | TRBJ2-1 | - | TRBV30 | TRBD2
TGTGCCACCAGCAGAGACAGAGGTCGGGGATTTAAGTACGAGCAGTACTTC | CATSRDRGRGFKYEQYF | TRBJ2-7 | once | TRBV15 | -
TGCGCCAGCAGCCAAGACCTAGGACTGGGAGCGGATACGCAGTATTTT | CASSQDLGLGADTQYF | TRBJ2-3 | - | TRBV4-1 | -
TGTGCCATCAGGGTCCAAAACCGGACAGATACGCAGTATTTT | CAIRVQNRTDTQYF | TRBJ2-3 | - | TRBV10-3 | -
TGTGCCAGCACAACCGGGACAGGGGGCTTCTATGGCTACACCTTC | CASTTGTGGFYGYTF | TRBJ1-2 | - | TRBV7-9 | TRBD1
TGTGCCAGCAGCGATTGGACTAGCGGGGCAGATACGCAGTATTTT | CASSDWTSGADTQYF | TRBJ2-3 | - | TRBV6-2/TRBV6-3 | TRBD2
TGTGCCACCAGCAGAGGGGGGGGAGGCACCGGGGAGCTGTTTTTT | CATSRGGGGTGELFF | TRBJ2-2 | - | TRBV15 | TRBD2
TGTGCCAGCAGCCAAGCTTTGGGGCGGTCAGCTTTCTTT | CASSQALGRSAFF | TRBJ1-1 | - | TRBV3-1/TRBV3-2 | -
TGTGCCAGCAGCCCAGGGCCGGCTAGCGGGAGGCGGAGGGAGACCCAGTACTTC | CASSPGPASGRRRETQYF | TRBJ2-5 | - | TRBV28 | TRBD2
TGTGCCAGCAGTCTTCTAAGCGGGAGAGATGAGCAGTTCTTC | CASSLLSGRDEQFF | TRBJ2-1 | - | TRBV28 | TRBD2
TGTGCCAGTAGTATGTGGCAGGGAGGAGCTTTCTTT | CASSMWQGGAFF | TRBJ1-1 | few | TRBV19 | -
TGCGCCAGCAGCTTACTAGCGGGAGACCAAGAGACCCAGTACTTC | CASSLLAGDQETQYF | TRBJ2-5 | - | TRBV4-1 | TRBD2
TGTGCCAGTAGTATGGACTGGGGGCTCAATGAGCAGTTCTTC | CASSMDWGLNEQFF | TRBJ2-1 | - | TRBV19 | -
TGTGCCTGGAGTTCCTTATCAGGGAATCAGCCCCAGCATTTT | CAWSSLSGNQPQHF | TRBJ1-5 | few | TRBV30 | -
TGTGCCAGCAGTTCCCACACTACCCCACCTACTGAAGCTTTCTTT | CASSSHTTPPTEAFF | TRBJ1-1 | - | TRBV6-5 | -
TGCAGCGTTGTCCTATTTGCTTTGAACACTGAAGCTTTCTTT | CSVVLFALNTEAFF | TRBJ1-1 | few | TRBV29-1 | -
TGTGCCAGCAGCCAGACTAGTTACACCGGGGAGCTGTTTTTT | CASSQTSYTGELFF | TRBJ2-2 | - | TRBV6-5 | -
TGTGCCAGCACTAGGACAGGGGGTGGCTACACCTTC | CASTRTGGGYTF | TRBJ1-2 | - | TRBV2 | TRBD1
TGTGCCAGCACGCGAAGCGTGCTCAATGAGCAGTTCTTC | CASTRSVLNEQFF | TRBJ2-1 | - | TRBV7-2 | -
TGTGCCAGCGGAAATCAGGGGCTCGGAGGTTCACCCCTCCACTTT | CASGNQGLGGSPLHF | TRBJ1-6 | - | TRBV28 | -
TGTGCCAGCCGGCAGAACTACGAGTGGAACACTGAAGCTTTCTTT | CASRQNYEWNTEAFF | TRBJ1-1 | - | TRBV19 | -
TGTGCCACCAGCCCCCTGTCAGCGGCGGGGTACGAGCAGTACTTC | CATSPLSAAGYEQYF | TRBJ2-7 | once | TRBV15 | -
TGTGCCACCTCGGACACCTTCTATGGCTACACCTTC | CATSDTFYGYTF | TRBJ1-2 | - | TRBV28 | -
TGTGCCAGCAGTCCAGAGCGGCAGCAGTTCTTC | CASSPERQQFF | TRBJ2-1 | - | TRBV12-3/TRBV12-4 | -
TGTGCCAGCAGTTACTCGATGCAGGGGGACTACGAGCAGTACTTC | CASSYSMQGDYEQYF | TRBJ2-7 | once | TRBV6-5 | TRBD1
TGTGCCAGCAGCCAACGCGGGGGGGAAGACCAAGAGACCCAGTACTTC | CASSQRGGEDQETQYF | TRBJ2-5 | few | TRBV11-1 | TRBD2
TGTGCCAGCAGCGGGCCTTATAGCAATCAGCCCCAGCATTTT | CASSGPYSNQPQHF | TRBJ1-5 | - | TRBV7-9 | -
TGTGCCTGGGCGGCATGGCGGCCTGACTACAATGAGCAGTTCTTC | CAWAAWRPDYNEQFF | TRBJ2-1 | - | TRBV30 | -
TGCGCCAGCAGCTTGACTAATAACTATGGCTACACCTTC | CASSLTNNYGYTF | TRBJ1-2 | - | TRBV5-1 | -
TGTGCCAGCAGCGAAGGACTCAGCCCCCCGGATACGCAGTATTTT | CASSEGLSPPDTQYF | TRBJ2-3 | - | TRBV7-2 | -
TGTGCCAGCAGCTCCCGGGACAGGCATAATTCACCCCTCCACTTT | CASSSRDRHNSPLHF | TRBJ1-6 | few | TRBV7-9 | TRBD1
TGCGCCAGCAGCCAAGAGGCGGAAAACTATCAGCCCCAGCATTTT | CASSQEAENYQPQHF | TRBJ1-5 | - | TRBV4-3 | -
TGTGCCAGCAGTGAGCGTCCCGTGAACACTGAAGCTTTCTTT | CASSERPVNTEAFF | TRBJ1-1 | - | TRBV2 | -
TGTGCCAGCAGCCCCACGGGACTAGACCCAGAGACCCAGTACTTC | CASSPTGLDPETQYF | TRBJ2-5 | - | TRBV7-7 | TRBD2
TGTGCCAGCAGCCACCCGGGGGAAATGGCCACTGAAGCTTTCTTT | CASSHPGEMATEAFF | TRBJ1-1 | - | TRBV28 | -
TGTGCCTGGAGTGGATATGGGACTAGCGGGAGGAGCTCCTACGAGCAGTACTTC | CAWSGYGTSGRSSYEQYF | TRBJ2-7 | - | TRBV30 | TRBD2
TGTGCCAGCAGGTGGACAGGTGGGGGCTACGAGCAGTACTTC | CASRWTGGGYEQYF | TRBJ2-7 | - | TRBV27 | TRBD1
TGTGCCAGCAGCGGACGAGGGGGGGTAAAAAACATTCAGTACTTC | CASSGRGGVKNIQYF | TRBJ2-4 | - | TRBV5-4 | -
TGTGCCACCAGTGATTTGGCAGACACCATCCCAAACACCATATATTTT | CATSDLADTIPNTIYF | TRBJ1-3 | - | TRBV24-1 | -
TGTGCCAGCAGTGAAATTGAACCTAATAGGAGGCAGCCCCAGCATTTT | CASSEIEPNRRQPQHF | TRBJ1-5 | - | TRBV6-1 | -
TGTGCCAGCAGTCGAGGGGGTTACACTGAAGCTTTCTTT | CASSRGGYTEAFF | TRBJ1-1 | - | TRBV12-3/TRBV12-4 | -
TGCGCCAGCAGCTTGGAAGGGACAGGGTTTTCACCCCTCCACTTT | CASSLEGTGFSPLHF | TRBJ1-6 | once | TRBV5-1 | TRBD1
TGTGCCAGCAGCTTGGGGGCAGGCCAAGAGACCCAGTACTTC | CASSLGAGQETQYF | TRBJ2-5 | - | TRBV5-4 | -
TGTGCCAGCAGCTCGACAGGGGCCGCTGAAGCTTTCTTT | CASSSTGAAEAFF | TRBJ1-1 | - | TRBV13 | TRBD1
TGTGCCAGCAGCTTACAGGACGGGGGGGAAAATGAGCAGTTCTTC | CASSLQDGGENEQFF | TRBJ2-1 | - | TRBV11-3 | TRBD2
TGTGCCAGCAGCCAAGATGCCACAGGGATTTCACCCCTCCACTTT | CASSQDATGISPLHF | TRBJ1-6 | - | TRBV3-1/TRBV3-2 | -
TGTGCCTGGAGTGTAGGAGGGGTGGTTTCACCCCTCCACTTT | CAWSVGGVVSPLHF | TRBJ1-6 | - | TRBV30 | -
TGTGCCAGCAGCTTGGTTGGGGGGTCGAACACTGAAGCTTTCTTT | CASSLVGGSNTEAFF | TRBJ1-1 | few | TRBV5-6 | -
TGTGCCAGCTCATTTACCCTCACCAAACAGGGTCTCGGGGCCAACGTCCTGACTTTC | CASSFTLTKQGLGANVLTF | TRBJ2-6 | - | TRBV18 | -
TGTGCCAGCAGTTACCCTCCGCTGGCGGGAGGGAATGAGCAGTTCTTC | CASSYPPLAGGNEQFF | TRBJ2-1 | - | TRBV27 | TRBD2